The present T cell receptor beta chain was sequenced within a study of identical twins. Findings and limits, study-wide: Out-of-frame alpha sequences that twins shared showed excess low generation probability. The more abundant beta clonotypes in cord blood had fewer insertions, and memory repertoires did not show this.

All donors were healthy, and all were Caucasian. The CDR3 totals 14 residues. V gave up 8 bases and J gave up 6 bases; unmatched junction bases: 8. Germline CDR1 is SQVTM and CDR2 is ANQGSEA. Unique molecular identifiers were present on the cDNA, which also gained a universal primer site by template switching. TCRdb recomputed calls from the 5' RACE reads with MiXCR, one row per CDR3 protein. This table has around 100,000 distinct CDR3 sequences, 5.9% appearing once. The sample holds many counts of this clonotype. The antigen is undetermined. The chain carries TRBV29-1 and TRBJ2-1; TRBD2 aligns across 12 bases. This receptor was obtained from a woman in her fifties or sixties in good health. Sequencing was performed on memory T cells sorted from blood. CDR3 sequence: CSPKAGLAGNEQFF. In nucleotides, the CDR3 is TGCAGCCCGAAGGCGGGACTAGCGGGCAATGAGCAGTTCTTC.